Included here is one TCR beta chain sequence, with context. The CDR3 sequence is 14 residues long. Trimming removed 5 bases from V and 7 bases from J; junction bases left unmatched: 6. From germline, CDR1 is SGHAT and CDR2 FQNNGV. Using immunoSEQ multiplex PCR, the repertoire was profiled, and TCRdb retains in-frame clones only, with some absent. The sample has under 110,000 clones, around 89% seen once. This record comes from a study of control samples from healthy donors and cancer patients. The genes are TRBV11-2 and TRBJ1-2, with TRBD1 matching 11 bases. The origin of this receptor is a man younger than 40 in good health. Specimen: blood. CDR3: CASSQGQGAGGYTF. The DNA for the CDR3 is TGTGCCAGCAGCCAAGGACAGGGGGCCGGTGGCTACACCTTC. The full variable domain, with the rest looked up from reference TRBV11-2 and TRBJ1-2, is EAGVAQSPRYKIIEKRQSVAFWCNPISGHATLYWYQQILGQGPKLLIQFQNNGVVDDSQLPKDRFSAERLKGVDSTLKIQPAKLEDSAVYLCASSQGQGAGGYTFGSGTRLTVV.